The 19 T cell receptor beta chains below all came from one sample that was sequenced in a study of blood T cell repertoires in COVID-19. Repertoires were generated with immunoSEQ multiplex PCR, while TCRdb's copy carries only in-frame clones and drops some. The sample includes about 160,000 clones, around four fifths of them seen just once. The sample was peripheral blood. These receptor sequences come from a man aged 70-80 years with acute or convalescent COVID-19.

The CDR3 sequence: CASRPGQGSNQPQHF. The CDR3 DNA is TGTGCCAGCAGACCGGGACAGGGGAGCAATCAGCCCCAGCATTTT. The rearrangement uses TRBV7-2 and TRBJ1-5, with TRBD1 matching 10 bases. Trimming took 6 bases from V and 1 from J; bases not matched to a gene: 3. In germline, CDR1 is SGHTA, CDR2 FQGNSA. The CDR3 has 15 amino acids.

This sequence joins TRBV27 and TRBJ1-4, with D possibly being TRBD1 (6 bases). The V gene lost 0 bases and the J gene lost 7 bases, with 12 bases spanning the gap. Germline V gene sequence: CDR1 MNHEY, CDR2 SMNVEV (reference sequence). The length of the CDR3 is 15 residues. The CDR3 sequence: CASSLSYRASEKLFF. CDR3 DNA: TGTGCCAGCAGTTTATCTTACAGGGCGAGTGAAAAACTGTTTTTT.

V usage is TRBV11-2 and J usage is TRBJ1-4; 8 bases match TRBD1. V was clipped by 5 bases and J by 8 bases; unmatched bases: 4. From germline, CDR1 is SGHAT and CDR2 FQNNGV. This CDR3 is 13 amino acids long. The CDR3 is CASSGQGLEKLFF. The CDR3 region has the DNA TGTGCCAGCAGCGGACAGGGACTGGAAAAACTGTTTTTT.

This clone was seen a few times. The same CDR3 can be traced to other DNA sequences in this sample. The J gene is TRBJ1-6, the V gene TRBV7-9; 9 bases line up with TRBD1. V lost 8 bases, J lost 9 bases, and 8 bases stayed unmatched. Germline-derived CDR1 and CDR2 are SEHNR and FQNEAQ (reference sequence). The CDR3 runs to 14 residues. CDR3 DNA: TGTGCCAGCTCCCCGGGACAGGGTGGTTCACCCCTCCACTTT. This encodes CASSPGQGGSPLHF. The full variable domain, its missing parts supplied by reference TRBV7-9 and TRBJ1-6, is DTGVSQNPRHKITKRGQNVTFRCDPISEHNRLYWYRQTLGQGPEFLTYFQNEAQLEKSRLLSDRFSAERPKGSFSTLEIQRTEQGDSAMYLCASSPGQGGSPLHFGNGTRLTVT.

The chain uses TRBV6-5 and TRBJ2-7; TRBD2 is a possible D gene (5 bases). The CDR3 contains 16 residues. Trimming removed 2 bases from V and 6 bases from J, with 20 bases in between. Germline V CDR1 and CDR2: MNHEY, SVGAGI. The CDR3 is CASSYSPGVPWSEQYF. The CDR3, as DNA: TGTGCCAGCAGTTACAGCCCCGGGGTCCCCTGGAGCGAGCAGTACTTC.

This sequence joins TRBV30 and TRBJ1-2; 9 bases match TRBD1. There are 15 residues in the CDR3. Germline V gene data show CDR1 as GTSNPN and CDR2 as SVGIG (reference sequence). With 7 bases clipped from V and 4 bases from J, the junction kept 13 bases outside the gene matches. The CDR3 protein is CASKFGGTGPYGYTF. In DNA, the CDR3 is TGTGCCTCCAAATTTGGGGGGACAGGGCCCTATGGCTACACCTTC.

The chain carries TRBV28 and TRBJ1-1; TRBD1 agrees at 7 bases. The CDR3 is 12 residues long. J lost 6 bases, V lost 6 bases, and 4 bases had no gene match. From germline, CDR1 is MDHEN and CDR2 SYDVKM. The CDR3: CASSLQGAEAFF. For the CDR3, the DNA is TGTGCCAGCAGCCTCCAGGGGGCTGAAGCTTTCTTT. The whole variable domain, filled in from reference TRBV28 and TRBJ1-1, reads DVKVTQSSRYLVKRTGEKVFLECVQDMDHENMFWYRQDPGLGLRLIYFSYDVKMKEKGDIPEGYSVSREKKERFSLILESASTNQTSMYLCASSLQGAEAFFGQGTRLTVV.

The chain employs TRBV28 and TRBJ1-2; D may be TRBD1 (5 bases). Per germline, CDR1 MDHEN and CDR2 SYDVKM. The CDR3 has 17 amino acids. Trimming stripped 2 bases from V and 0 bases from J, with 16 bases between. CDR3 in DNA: TGTGCCAGCAGTTTACAGGCAGGGATTAGGTCTAACTATGGCTACACCTTC. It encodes CASSLQAGIRSNYGYTF.

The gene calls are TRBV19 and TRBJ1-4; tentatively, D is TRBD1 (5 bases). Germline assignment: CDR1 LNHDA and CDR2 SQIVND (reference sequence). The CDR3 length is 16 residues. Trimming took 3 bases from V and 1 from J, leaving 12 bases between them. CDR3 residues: CASSIGGAGTNEKLFF. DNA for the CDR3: TGTGCCAGTAGTATTGGTGGGGCCGGAACTAATGAAAAACTGTTTTTT.

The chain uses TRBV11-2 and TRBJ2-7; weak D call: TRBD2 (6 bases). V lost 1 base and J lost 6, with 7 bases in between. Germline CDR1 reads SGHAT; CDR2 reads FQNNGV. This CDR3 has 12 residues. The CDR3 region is CASSLVRGEQYF. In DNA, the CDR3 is TGTGCCAGCAGCTTAGTGCGGGGCGAGCAGTACTTC.

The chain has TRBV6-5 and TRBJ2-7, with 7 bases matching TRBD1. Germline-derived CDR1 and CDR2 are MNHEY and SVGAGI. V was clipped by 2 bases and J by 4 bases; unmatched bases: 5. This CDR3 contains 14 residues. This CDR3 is CASSYGAGGYEQYF. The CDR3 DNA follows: TGTGCCAGCAGTTACGGGGCAGGGGGTTACGAGCAGTACTTC.

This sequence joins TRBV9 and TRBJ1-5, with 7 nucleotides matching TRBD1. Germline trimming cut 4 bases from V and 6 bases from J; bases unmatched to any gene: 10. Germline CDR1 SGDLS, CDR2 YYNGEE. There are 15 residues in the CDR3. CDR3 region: CASSRTGGVGQPQHF. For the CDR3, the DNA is TGTGCCAGCAGCCGGACAGGCGGAGTAGGTCAGCCCCAGCATTTT.

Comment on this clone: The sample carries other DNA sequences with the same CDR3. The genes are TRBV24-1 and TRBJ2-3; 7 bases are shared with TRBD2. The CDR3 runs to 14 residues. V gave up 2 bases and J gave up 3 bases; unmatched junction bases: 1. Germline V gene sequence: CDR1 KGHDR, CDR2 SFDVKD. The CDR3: CATSDSGGTDTQYF. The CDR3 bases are TGTGCCACCAGTGATTCGGGGGGAACAGATACGCAGTATTTT.

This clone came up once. The CDR3: CAWTLGSNEKLFF. The CDR3 region has the DNA TGTGCCTGGACTCTTGGGTCTAATGAAAAACTGTTTTTT. The rearrangement joins TRBV27 to TRBJ1-4; D unresolved. CDR1 MNHEY and CDR2 SMNVEV come from the germline V gene (reference sequence). The V gene lost 11 bases and the J gene lost 3 bases, with 13 bases spanning the gap. CDR3 length equals 13 residues.

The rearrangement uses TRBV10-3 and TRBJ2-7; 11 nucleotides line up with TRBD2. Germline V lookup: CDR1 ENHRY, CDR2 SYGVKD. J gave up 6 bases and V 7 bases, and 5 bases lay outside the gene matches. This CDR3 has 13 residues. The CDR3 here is CAITGTSGLEQYF. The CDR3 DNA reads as TGTGCCATCACCGGGACTAGCGGCCTCGAGCAGTACTTC.

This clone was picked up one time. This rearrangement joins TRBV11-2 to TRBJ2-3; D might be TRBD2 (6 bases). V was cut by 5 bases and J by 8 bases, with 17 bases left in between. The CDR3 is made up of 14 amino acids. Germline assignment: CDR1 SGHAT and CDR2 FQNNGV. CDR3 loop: CASSPQNRGGTQYF. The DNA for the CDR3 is TGTGCCAGCAGCCCCCAGAACCGGGGAGGTACGCAGTATTTT.

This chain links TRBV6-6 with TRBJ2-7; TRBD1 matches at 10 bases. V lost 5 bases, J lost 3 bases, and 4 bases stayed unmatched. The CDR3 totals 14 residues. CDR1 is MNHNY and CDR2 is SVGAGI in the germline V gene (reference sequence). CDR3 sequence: CASSHGTGDYEQYF. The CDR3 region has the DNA TGTGCCAGCAGTCACGGGACAGGGGACTACGAGCAGTACTTC.

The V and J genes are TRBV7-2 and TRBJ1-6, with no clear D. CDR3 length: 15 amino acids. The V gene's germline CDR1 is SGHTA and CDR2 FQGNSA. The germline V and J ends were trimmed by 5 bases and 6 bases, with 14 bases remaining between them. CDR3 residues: CASSLRRELNSPLHF. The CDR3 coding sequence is TGTGCCAGCAGCCTGAGACGGGAGCTTAATTCACCCCTCCACTTT.

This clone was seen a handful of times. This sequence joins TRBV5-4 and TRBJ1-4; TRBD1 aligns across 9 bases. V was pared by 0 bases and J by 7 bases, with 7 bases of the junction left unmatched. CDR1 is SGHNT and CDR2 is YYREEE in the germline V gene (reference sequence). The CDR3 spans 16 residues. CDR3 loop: CASSLGEGTGSEKLFF. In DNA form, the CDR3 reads TGTGCCAGCAGCTTGGGGGAGGGGACAGGGAGTGAAAAACTGTTTTTT.